This T cell receptor (beta chain) was profiled in a study of cytotoxic CD8 clonotypes in ibrutinib-treated CLL. Looked up from germline, CDR1 is SNHLY and CDR2 is FYNNEI. The CDR3 sequence is 20 residues long. The V and J ends lost 6 bases and 2 bases respectively, with 30 bases between them. A note on this clone: The target antigen is unknown.

Here immunoSEQ multiplex PCR was the method, and the copy in TCRdb shows in-frame clones only, minus some. Of some 300,000 clones in the sample, roughly 85% were seen once. Study-wide findings and caveats: Under treatment, the uncommon public clonotypes either contracted or remained stable.

The starting material was PBMCs, obtained before ibrutinib treatment. This TCR came from a human donor with chronic lymphocytic leukemia. V and J are TRBV2 and TRBJ2-3; D not certain. The CDR3 DNA is TGTGCCAGCAGCCCCTTTCCGTTGCAGGTTAGAGAAGTATACACAGATACGCAGTATTTT. Protein: CASSPFPLQVREVYTDTQYF.